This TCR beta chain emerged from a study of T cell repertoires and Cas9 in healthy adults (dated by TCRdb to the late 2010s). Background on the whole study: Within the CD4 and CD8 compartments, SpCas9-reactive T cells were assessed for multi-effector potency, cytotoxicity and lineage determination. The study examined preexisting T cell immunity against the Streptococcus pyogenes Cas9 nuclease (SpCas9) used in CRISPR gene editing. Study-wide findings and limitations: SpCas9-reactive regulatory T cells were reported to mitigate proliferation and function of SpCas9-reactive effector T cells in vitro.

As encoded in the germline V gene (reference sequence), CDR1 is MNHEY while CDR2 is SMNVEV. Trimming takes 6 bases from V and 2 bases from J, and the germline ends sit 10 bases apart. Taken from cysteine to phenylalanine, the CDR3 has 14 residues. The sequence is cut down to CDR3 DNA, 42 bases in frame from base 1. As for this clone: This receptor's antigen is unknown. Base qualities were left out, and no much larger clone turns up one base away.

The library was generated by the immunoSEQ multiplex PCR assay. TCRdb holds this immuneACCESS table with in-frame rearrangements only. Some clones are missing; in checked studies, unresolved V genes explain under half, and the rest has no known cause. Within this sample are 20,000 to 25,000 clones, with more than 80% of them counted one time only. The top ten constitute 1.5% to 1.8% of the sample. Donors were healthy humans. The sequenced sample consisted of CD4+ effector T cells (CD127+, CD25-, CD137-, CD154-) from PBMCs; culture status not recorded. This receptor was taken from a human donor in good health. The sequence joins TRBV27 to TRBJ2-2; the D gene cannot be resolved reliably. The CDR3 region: CASRPGPNTGELFF. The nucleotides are TGTGCCAGCAGACCAGGCCCCAACACCGGGGAGCTGTTTTTT.